This entry is about one T cell receptor beta chain. As yet, its antigen is unknown. This entry belongs to a study of T cell responses to AZD1222 COVID-19 vaccine. The germline V and J ends were trimmed by 0 bases and 9 bases, with 16 bases remaining between them. Germline V gives CDR1 SGDLS, CDR2 YYNGEE. The CDR3 contains 14 residues. The data were produced by immunoSEQ multiplex PCR, yet TCRdb's version contains in-frame clones alone and is incomplete. This table lists about 140,000 clones. Study-wide results and limits: Donors in the cohort were predominantly white British and more often female, and clonal diversity was possibly underestimated.

Sequencing was performed on peripheral blood. This clonotype originated in an adult in good health. The chain combines TRBV9 with TRBJ2-7, with D maybe TRBD2 (5 bases). CDR3: CASSVGVGSSRQYF. The CDR3 bases are TGTGCCAGCAGCGTAGGGGTGGGGAGTTCGAGGCAGTACTTC.